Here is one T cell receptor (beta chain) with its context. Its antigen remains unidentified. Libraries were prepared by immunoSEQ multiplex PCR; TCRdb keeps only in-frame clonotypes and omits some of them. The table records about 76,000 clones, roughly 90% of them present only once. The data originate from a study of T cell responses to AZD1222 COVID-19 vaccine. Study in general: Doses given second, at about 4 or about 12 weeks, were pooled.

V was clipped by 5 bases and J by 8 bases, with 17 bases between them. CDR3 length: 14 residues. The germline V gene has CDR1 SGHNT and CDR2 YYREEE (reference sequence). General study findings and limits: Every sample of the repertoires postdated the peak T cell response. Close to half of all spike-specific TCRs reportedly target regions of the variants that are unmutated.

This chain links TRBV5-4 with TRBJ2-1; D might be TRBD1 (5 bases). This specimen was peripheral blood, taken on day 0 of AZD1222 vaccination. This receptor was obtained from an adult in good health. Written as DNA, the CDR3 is TGTGCCAGCAGACTTAGAACGCAGGGCTATGAGCAGTTCTTC. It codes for CASRLRTQGYEQFF.